The 20 T cell receptor beta chains listed next were all sequenced from one sample in a study of blood T cell repertoires in COVID-19. TCRdb keeps only in-frame clones here, not all; method: immunoSEQ multiplex PCR. The data contain roughly 350,000 clones, approximately 91% of them seen just once; the ten biggest clones take up 6% to 8%. The sample comprised peripheral blood. The origin of the receptors is a woman in her seventies with COVID-19, enrolled during active disease.

This clone came up a few times. The J gene is TRBJ1-2, the V gene TRBV10-3; 7 nucleotides match TRBD1. From germline, CDR1 is ENHRY and CDR2 SYGVKD. Trimming took 6 bases from V and 2 from J; bases not matched to a gene: 12. This CDR3 is 16 amino acids long. The CDR3 sequence is CAIRNQGTDENYGYTF. For the CDR3, the DNA is TGTGCCATCAGGAACCAAGGGACAGACGAAAACTATGGCTACACCTTC.

The chain combines TRBV5-1 with TRBJ1-2, with 8 positions matching TRBD1. V trimming: 4 bases; J trimming: 6 bases; junction bases outside the gene matches: 5. The CDR3 runs 13 residues. Germline V gene data show CDR1 as SGHRS and CDR2 as YFSETQ. CDR3 loop: CASSQQGGNGYTF. The CDR3 DNA is TGCGCCAGCAGCCAACAGGGGGGTAATGGCTACACCTTC.

The chain employs TRBV3-1 (or the pseudogene TRBV3-2) and TRBJ2-3; 8 bases fit TRBD2. Germline CDR1 is LGHDT and CDR2 is YNNKEL (reference sequence). V was clipped by 4 bases and J by 5 bases; unmatched bases: 17. This CDR3 comprises 18 residues. The chain's CDR3 is CASSLLPPGGRYVDTQYF. The DNA of the CDR3 is TGTGCCAGCAGCCTGCTTCCCCCGGGGGGGCGGTACGTAGATACGCAGTATTTT.

The chain carries TRBV27 and TRBJ1-3; D ambiguous. The CDR3 covers 13 residues. Germline V gene sequence: CDR1 MNHEY, CDR2 SMNVEV (reference sequence). V lost 2 bases to trimming and J lost 2 bases, with 4 bases between them. CDR3 DNA: TGTGCCAGCAGTTTACACACTGGAAACACCATATATTTT. Translated, it gives CASSLHTGNTIYF.

The gene calls are TRBV2 and TRBJ1-5; 7 positions agree with TRBD1. This CDR3 is 13 amino acids long. Trimming at V came to 8 bases and at J to 3 bases, leaving 4 bases not matched to a gene. Germline CDR1 is SNHLY and CDR2 is FYNNEI. The CDR3 sequence: CASGGQNNQPQHF. As DNA, the CDR3 is TGTGCCAGCGGGGGACAGAACAATCAGCCCCAGCATTTT. The full variable domain, completed using reference TRBV2 and TRBJ1-5, is EPEVTQTPSHQVTQMGQEVILRCVPISNHLYFYWYRQILGQKVEFLVSFYNNEISEKSEIFDDQFSVERPDGSNFTLKIRSTKLEDSAMYFCASGGQNNQPQHFGDGTRLSIL.

The chain is built from TRBV7-9 and TRBJ1-2; D remains ambiguous. Trimming shortened V by 1 base and J by 8 bases, and 14 bases separated the two germline ends. The germline gives CDR1 SEHNR, CDR2 FQNEAQ (reference sequence). CDR3 length: 14 amino acids. The DNA for the CDR3 is TGTGCCAGCAGCTTAGACGGGTTCTCAAGAGGCTACACCTTC. Protein sequence: CASSLDGFSRGYTF.

The chain uses TRBV30 and TRBJ1-2; D possibly corresponds to TRBD1 (6 bases). CDR1 and CDR2 (germline): GTSNPN, SVGIG (reference sequence). The CDR3 consists of 13 residues. Trimming removed 0 bases from V and 4 bases from J, with 9 bases in between. CDR3 in DNA: TGTGCCTGGAGTGTACAGGGAAGCTATGGCTACACCTTC. Its translation: CAWSVQGSYGYTF.

On this clone: The CDR3 carries no conserved terminal phenylalanine or tryptophan, so it likely arises from a read error. The DNA is left out, because the CDR3 cannot be placed on it with certainty; the CDR3 is given as TCRdb lists it. V usage is TRBV2 and J usage is TRBJ2-7; the table gives TRBD1 as D, unverified against the DNA. Termini included, the CDR3 measures 11 amino acids. CDR1 and CDR2 (germline): SNHLY, FYNNEI. The CDR3 loop is CASSEALDRVI.

The chain carries TRBV18 and TRBJ1-2; D gene unclear. This CDR3 contains 13 residues. Germline V gene lookup returns CDR1 KGHSH and CDR2 LQKENI. Between the trimmed V and J ends, which lost 6 bases and 6 bases, there was a span of 14 bases. In nucleotides, the CDR3 is TGTGCCAGCTCTACGCTAGGAATTAATGGCTACACCTTC. Protein product: CASSTLGINGYTF.

V usage is TRBV6-1 and J usage is TRBJ2-7; a possible D gene is TRBD2 (5 bases). The germline CDR1 and CDR2 sequences are MNHNS and SASEGT. The CDR3 loop spans 14 amino acids. The V end lost 3 bases, the J end lost 3 bases, and 12 bases lay between the germline ends. The CDR3 loop is CASSERVGNYEQYF. The DNA for the CDR3 is TGTGCCAGCAGTGAGAGGGTGGGCAACTACGAGCAGTACTTC.

The CDR3 sequence is CASSLTGGQPQHF. CDR3 sequence (DNA): TGTGCCAGCAGTTTGACGGGTGGCCAGCCCCAGCATTTT. The chain is built from TRBV27 and TRBJ1-5, with unresolved D. This CDR3 is 13 amino acids long. Per germline, CDR1 MNHEY and CDR2 SMNVEV (reference sequence). With 3 bases removed from V and 7 bases from J, the gap between germline ends came to 10 bases.

This chain uses TRBV2 with TRBJ1-2; 8 bases match TRBD1. Germline V lookup: CDR1 SNHLY, CDR2 FYNNEI. CDR3 length equals 15 residues. J lost 0 bases, V lost 3 bases, and 3 bases had no gene match. CDR3 nucleotide sequence: TGTGCCAGCAGTGACTTACAGGGGGCTAACTATGGCTACACCTTC. Amino acids: CASSDLQGANYGYTF.

This chain uses TRBV27 with TRBJ2-1, with 7 bases fitting TRBD1. The germline V gene has CDR1 MNHEY and CDR2 SMNVEV (reference sequence). The CDR3 sequence is 15 residues long. With 0 bases clipped from V and 2 bases from J, the junction kept 1 base outside the gene matches. The CDR3 DNA sequence: TGTGCCAGCAGTTTATCAGGGGGCCCCTACAATGAGCAGTTCTTC. Translation gives CASSLSGGPYNEQFF.

V usage is TRBV5-1 and J usage is TRBJ1-3; TRBD1 might be the D (5 bases). CDR1 and CDR2 from the germline V gene are SGHRS and YFSETQ. The CDR3 totals 15 residues. V lost 4 bases and J lost 0, with 11 bases in between. CDR3 region: CASSPAGSSGNTIYF. The CDR3 DNA reads TGCGCCAGCAGCCCCGCAGGGTCCTCTGGAAACACCATATATTTT. The full variable domain, rest sourced from reference TRBV5-1 and TRBJ1-3, is KAGVTQTPRYLIKTRGQQVTLSCSPISGHRSVSWYQQTPGQGLQFLFEYFSETQRNKGNFPGRFSGRQFSNSRSEMNVSTLELGDSALYLCASSPAGSSGNTIYFGEGSWLTVV.

CDR3 loop: CASSPFQGNQPQHF. The CDR3 DNA is TGTGCCAGCAGTCCATTCCAGGGAAATCAGCCCCAGCATTTT. V is TRBV28 and J is TRBJ1-5, with D maybe TRBD1 (5 bases). V was clipped by 5 bases and J by 4 bases, with 12 bases between them. This CDR3 is 14 amino acids long. Germline loops: CDR1 MDHEN, CDR2 SYDVKM.

V and J are TRBV9 and TRBJ1-6; perhaps TRBD1 as D (6 bases). Germline CDR1 and CDR2: SGDLS and YYNGEE. The CDR3 totals 16 residues. V was trimmed by 1 base and J by 7 bases, leaving 15 bases between them. The CDR3 DNA reads as TGTGCCAGCAGCGTAACTACAGGGAGCGGCAATTCACCCCTCCACTTT. Its translation is CASSVTTGSGNSPLHF.

V usage is TRBV12-3 or TRBV12-4 and J usage is TRBJ2-7, with D uncertain. Trimming shortened V by 1 base and J by 6 bases, and 10 bases separated the two germline ends. The CDR3 consists of 13 residues. CDR3 in amino acids: CASSLVWRIEQYF. CDR3 bases: TGTGCCAGCAGTTTAGTGTGGCGGATCGAGCAGTACTTC.

V and J are TRBV6-5 and TRBJ1-1; D possibly corresponds to TRBD1 (5 bases). Trimming shortened V by 4 bases and J by 3 bases, and 9 bases separated the two germline ends. Germline CDR1 MNHEY, CDR2 SVGAGI. CDR3 length: 13 amino acids. This chain's CDR3 is CASSWGEYTEAFF. The CDR3 nucleotides read TGTGCCAGCAGTTGGGGGGAGTACACTGAAGCTTTCTTT.

CDR3 sequence: CSASARRDEAFF. DNA of the CDR3: TGCAGTGCTAGTGCGAGGAGGGATGAAGCTTTCTTT. The rearrangement links TRBV20-1 to TRBJ1-1, with D uncertain. CDR3 size: 12 residues. Germline V CDR1 and CDR2: DFQATT, SNEGSKA (reference sequence). Trimming stripped 3 bases from V and 7 bases from J, with 12 bases between.

The gene calls are TRBV24-1 and TRBJ2-2, with TRBD2 matching 7 bases. Trimming cost V 3 bases and J 4 bases; bases outside gene matches: 7. This CDR3 has 16 residues. The V gene's germline CDR1 is KGHDR and CDR2 SFDVKD. The CDR3 spells CATSDPRAGVTGELFF. The DNA of the CDR3 is TGTGCCACCAGTGATCCCCGGGCGGGGGTCACCGGGGAGCTGTTTTTT.